A single sample gave rise to the 9 T cell receptor beta chains below, sequenced in a study of blood T cell repertoires in COVID-19. The protocol was immunoSEQ multiplex PCR, while the TCRdb copy is restricted to in-frame clones and leaves out a portion. The repertoire includes roughly 300,000 clones, roughly 90% of them detected once, and less than 20% sits in the top ten. Sequencing was done on a sample of PBMCs or T cells enriched from blood (not recorded which). The receptors stem from a woman younger than 45 who had recovered from COVID-19.

The J gene is TRBJ2-7, the V gene TRBV9, with TRBD1 identical over 7 bases. Germline loops: CDR1 SGDLS, CDR2 YYNGEE. J lost 9 bases, V lost 0 bases, and 6 bases had no gene match. This CDR3 is built from 13 residues. CDR3 coding DNA: TGTGCCAGCAGCGTAGGGGACAGTTACACGCAGTACTTC. Translated: CASSVGDSYTQYF.

The rearrangement uses TRBV13 and TRBJ2-7; D is undetermined. This CDR3 has 12 amino acids. V was cut by 6 bases and J by 1 base, with 7 bases left in between. The germline V gene has CDR1 PRHDT and CDR2 FYEKMQ (reference sequence). The CDR3 here is CASRGASYEQYF. CDR3 nucleotides: TGTGCCAGCAGAGGAGCTTCCTACGAGCAGTACTTC.

The rearrangement uses TRBV15 and TRBJ1-2, with a possible D match to TRBD1 (6 bases). V shed 5 bases and J shed 1 base, with 8 bases lying between them. The CDR3 has 13 residues. Per germline, CDR1 LNHNV and CDR2 YYDKDF (reference sequence). CDR3 DNA: TGTGCCACCAGCCCGGACAGTAACTATGGCTACACCTTC. This codes for CATSPDSNYGYTF.

This clone has just one count. The V call is TRBV27, the J call TRBJ1-6; tentative D call: TRBD1 (6 bases). Germline CDR1 and CDR2: MNHEY and SMNVEV (reference sequence). With 5 bases removed from V and 5 bases from J, the gap between germline ends came to 10 bases. The CDR3 runs 14 residues. The CDR3 loop reads CASSTTGHNSPLHF. The CDR3 DNA is TGTGCCAGCAGTACGACAGGTCATAATTCACCCCTCCACTTT.

J is TRBJ2-1 and V is TRBV24-1, with unresolved D. The CDR3 has 12 residues. Germline CDR1 reads KGHDR; CDR2 reads SFDVKD. Trimming removed 5 bases at V and 9 bases at J, with 10 bases between. The CDR3 sequence is CATSGTVSEQFF. In DNA, the CDR3 is TGTGCCACCAGTGGAACTGTGAGTGAGCAGTTCTTC.

The rearrangement joins TRBV12-3 or TRBV12-4 to TRBJ1-1, with D tentatively TRBD1 (5 bases). Trimming cost V 10 bases and J 1 base, with 10 bases left between them. This CDR3 is built from 12 residues. The DNA of the CDR3 is TGTGCCACCGGAAGGGGGAACACTGAAGCTTTCTTT. Translation gives CATGRGNTEAFF.

This rearrangement joins TRBV3-1 (or the pseudogene TRBV3-2) to TRBJ2-5; the match to TRBD1 covers 9 bases. CDR3 size: 14 residues. V lost 4 bases and J lost 5; bases outside the gene matches: 5. CDR1 and CDR2 (germline): LGHDT, YNNKEL (reference sequence). CDR3 DNA: TGTGCCAGCAGCCGCTACGACAGGGGGGAGACCCAGTACTTC. Translated: CASSRYDRGETQYF.

The J gene is TRBJ2-2, the V gene TRBV7-9; D gene uncertain. The CDR3 extends over 14 amino acids. Trimming removed 5 bases at V and 9 bases at J, with 16 bases between. Germline CDR1 and CDR2: SEHNR and FQNEAQ (reference sequence). The CDR3 sequence: CASSPGSSRRELFF. CDR3 nucleotide sequence: TGTGCCAGCAGCCCTGGGTCGTCTAGGCGGGAGCTGTTTTTT.

This rearrangement joins TRBV5-1 to TRBJ1-2; 7 bases map to TRBD1. Unmatched junction bases numbered 8, after V lost 4 bases and J lost 2 bases. The length of the CDR3 is 15 residues. Germline CDR1 and CDR2: SGHRS and YFSETQ. As DNA, the CDR3 is TGCGCCAGCAGCCATCGGGACAGCTCCAACTATGGCTACACCTTC. Translating gives CASSHRDSSNYGYTF. Full variable domain (remainder filled in from reference TRBV5-1 and TRBJ1-2): KAGVTQTPRYLIKTRGQQVTLSCSPISGHRSVSWYQQTPGQGLQFLFEYFSETQRNKGNFPGRFSGRQFSNSRSEMNVSTLELGDSALYLCASSHRDSSNYGYTFGSGTRLTVV.